The 3 T cell receptor beta chains in this list originate from one sample, sequenced in a study of blood T cell repertoires in COVID-19. Produced via immunoSEQ multiplex PCR; TCRdb's table is partial and in-frame only. The table records some 300,000 clones, 70% to 90% of them present only once. The source material was peripheral blood. The receptors derive from a woman aged 45-65 years with COVID-19, enrolled during active disease.

The chain recombines TRBV2 with TRBJ1-5; D is ambiguous. The germline CDR1 and CDR2 sequences are SNHLY and FYNNEI. The CDR3 contains 16 residues. V dropped 4 bases and J dropped 1 base, with 14 bases sitting between them. CDR3 DNA: TGTGCCAGCAGTGTCCTCCCTGGCGGCAGCAATCAGCCCCAGCATTTT. Translated: CASSVLPGGSNQPQHF.

This sequence joins TRBV11-2 and TRBJ2-1; possibly TRBD2 for D (6 bases). This CDR3 contains 15 residues. V lost 3 bases to trimming and J lost 7 bases, with 16 bases between them. The V gene's germline CDR1 is SGHAT and CDR2 FQNNGV. CDR3 sequence: CASSLVGDWGNEQFF. Here the CDR3 DNA reads TGTGCCAGCAGCTTGGTCGGGGACTGGGGGAATGAGCAGTTCTTC.

The J gene is TRBJ2-1, the V gene TRBV5-3; 7 nucleotides align to TRBD2. TRBV5-3 is an open reading frame whose function is uncertain. The CDR3 extends over 15 amino acids. The V gene end was trimmed by 4 bases and the J gene end by 2 bases; junction bases not matched to a gene: 6. CDR3 sequence: CARSLSGITYNEQFF. DNA for the CDR3: TGTGCCAGAAGCCTGAGCGGGATAACCTACAATGAGCAGTTCTTC.